Each of the 26 T cell receptor beta chains below was sequenced from the same sample in a study of cytomegalovirus exposure and HLA in healthy donors. The primer mix had 60 Vbeta and 13 Jbeta primers. Sequencing used immunoSEQ multiplex PCR; TCRdb keeps in-frame clones, though not all of them. The table lists approximately 290,000 clones, about 80% of them singletons. Sequenced material: PBMCs. Every receptor here comes from a girl aged 2 to 9 in good health and CMV-seronegative.

The V gene is TRBV6-5, the J gene TRBJ1-5; no firm D call. With 6 bases removed from V and 6 bases from J, the gap between germline ends came to 15 bases. There are 14 residues in the CDR3. Germline assignment: CDR1 MNHEY and CDR2 SVGAGI. The CDR3 DNA is TGTGCCAGCAGGGGCTCAATAGAAGGTCAGCCCCAGCATTTT. Its protein is CASRGSIEGQPQHF.

The chain has TRBV5-1 and TRBJ2-7, with 8 positions matching TRBD1. The ends lost 7 bases at V and 2 bases at J; junction bases unmatched: 8. The CDR3 covers 14 residues. Germline V gene sequence: CDR1 SGHRS, CDR2 YFSETQ. The CDR3 loop is CASGEQGVPYEQYF. As DNA, the CDR3 is TGCGCCAGCGGGGAACAGGGGGTGCCCTACGAGCAGTACTTC.

Here the CDR3 reads CASSTVRDNSYEQYF. Here the CDR3 DNA reads TGTGCCAGCAGCACTGTCCGGGACAACTCCTACGAGCAGTACTTC. The chain joins TRBV7-2 to TRBJ2-7; maybe TRBD1 (6 bases). The CDR3 has 15 amino acids. The ends were cut back, 5 bases at V and 0 bases at J, with 14 bases in the middle. The germline gives CDR1 SGHTA, CDR2 FQGNSA. Complete variable domain (other parts from reference TRBV7-2 and TRBJ2-7): GAGVSQSPSNKVTEKGKDVELRCDPISGHTALYWYRQSLGQGLEFLIYFQGNSAPDKSGLPSDRFSAERTGGSVSTLTIQRTQQEDSAVYLCASSTVRDNSYEQYFGPGTRLTVT.

The chain has TRBV10-3 and TRBJ1-4, with 8 bases that match TRBD1. The CDR3 spans 14 residues. Trimming at V came to 5 bases and at J to 8 bases, leaving 7 bases not matched to a gene. CDR1 is ENHRY and CDR2 is SYGVKD in the germline V gene. The CDR3 here is CAISQTGEEEKLFF. In DNA form, the CDR3 reads TGTGCCATCAGTCAGACAGGGGAGGAAGAAAAACTGTTTTTT.

This clone was found a few times. The chain is built from TRBV6-1 and TRBJ1-5; weak D call: TRBD1 (6 bases). Germline assignment: CDR1 MNHNS and CDR2 SASEGT. The CDR3 loop spans 15 amino acids. Trimming cost V 6 bases and J 1 base, with 13 bases left between them. The CDR3 protein is CASRTDRKSNQPQHF. CDR3 nucleotides: TGTGCCAGCAGGACGGACAGAAAAAGCAATCAGCCCCAGCATTTT.

This chain links TRBV28 with TRBJ2-6; no definite D call. The CDR3 has 15 residues. From germline, CDR1 is MDHEN and CDR2 SYDVKM. Trimming took off 5 bases at V and 2 bases at J, with 10 bases between the two ends. CDR3 protein: CASSNAGAGANVLTF. The CDR3 DNA sequence: TGTGCCAGCAGTAACGCCGGTGCTGGGGCCAACGTCCTGACTTTC.

This sequence joins TRBV4-2 and TRBJ2-7, with 7 bases matching TRBD2. Germline V CDR1 and CDR2: LGHNA, YNFKEQ. This CDR3 spans 14 amino acids. J was trimmed by 2 bases and V by 0 bases; bases with no gene match: 1. CDR3: CASSQDAGAYEQYF. In DNA form, the CDR3 reads TGTGCCAGCAGCCAAGACGCGGGAGCCTACGAGCAGTACTTC.

This clone has a single count. The rearrangement uses TRBV11-2 and TRBJ2-1; 11 bases match TRBD2. There are 15 residues in the CDR3. V shed 5 bases, J shed 9 bases, and the junction held 9 bases outside the gene matches. Germline V gives CDR1 SGHAT, CDR2 FQNNGV. DNA for the CDR3: TGTGCCAGCAGCCTCGGGACTAGCGGCCTGGGTGAGCAGTTCTTC. Amino acids: CASSLGTSGLGEQFF.

The chain joins TRBV18 to TRBJ1-6; tentatively, D is TRBD1 (6 bases). Per germline, CDR1 KGHSH and CDR2 LQKENI. CDR3 size: 14 residues. Between the trimmed V and J ends, which lost 3 bases and 5 bases, there was a span of 8 bases. CDR3: CASSPRQDNSPLHF. The CDR3 coding sequence is TGTGCCAGCTCACCCCGACAGGATAATTCACCCCTCCACTTT.

CDR3 nucleotide sequence: TGTGCCAGCAGCCCCTCGAGCGGGGGGACCGGGGAGCAGTACTTC. It codes for CASSPSSGGTGEQYF. The chain couples TRBV7-6 to TRBJ2-7; 9 bases are shared with TRBD2. The CDR3 contains 15 residues. The germline CDR1 and CDR2 sequences are SGHVS and FNYEAQ. Trimming removed 5 bases from V and 7 bases from J; junction bases left unmatched: 12.

The chain links TRBV5-4 to TRBJ1-1; possible D gene TRBD1, 6 bases. This CDR3 spans 12 amino acids. The ends were cut back, 4 bases at V and 7 bases at J, with 11 bases in the middle. CDR1 and CDR2 (germline): SGHNT, YYREEE (reference sequence). The CDR3 reads CASSVGGLEAFF. CDR3 DNA: TGTGCCAGCAGCGTCGGGGGGCTTGAAGCTTTCTTT.

The chain recombines TRBV18 with TRBJ1-5; unclear D gene. V dropped 2 bases and J dropped 6 bases, with 17 bases sitting between them. CDR1 is KGHSH, CDR2 LQKENI, per germline. The CDR3 totals 16 residues. The CDR3 DNA is TGTGCCAGCTCACCAGCCCTCATACTGGAGGGTCAGCCCCAGCATTTT. Its translation is CASSPALILEGQPQHF. The complete variable domain, with remaining parts taken from reference TRBV18 and TRBJ1-5, reads NAGVMQNPRHLVRRRGQEARLRCSPMKGHSHVYWYRQLPEEGLKFMVYLQKENIIDESGMPKERFSAEFPKEGPSILRIQQVVRGDSAAYFCASSPALILEGQPQHFGDGTRLSIL.

The chain links TRBV21-1 to TRBJ2-1; the listed D gene, TRBD1, was not tested against the DNA. TRBV21-1 is given as a pseudogene. The CDR3 contains 16 residues. This CDR3 is CASSKAPDRVYNEQFF. CDR3 bases: TGTGCCAGCAGCAAAGCCCCGGACAGGGTCTACAATGAGCAGTTCTTC.

This sequence joins TRBV28 and TRBJ2-7; 8 bases line up with TRBD1. With 5 bases clipped from V and 2 bases from J, the junction kept 14 bases outside the gene matches. The CDR3 loop spans 17 amino acids. Germline values: CDR1 MDHEN, CDR2 SYDVKM. CDR3 in amino acids: CASSRTWTGTAAYEQYF. The CDR3 nucleotides are TGTGCCAGCAGTCGGACCTGGACAGGGACTGCGGCCTACGAGCAGTACTTC.

This chain uses TRBV7-6 with TRBJ2-7; 8 nucleotides align to TRBD1. The ends lost 5 bases at V and 2 bases at J; junction bases unmatched: 17. CDR3 length equals 18 residues. CDR1 and CDR2 from the germline V gene are SGHVS and FNYEAQ. Here the CDR3 DNA reads TGTGCCAGCAGCCTTAAAAACCCTCTGGGACAGGAGCCCTACGAGCAGTACTTC. Its protein is CASSLKNPLGQEPYEQYF.

The chain employs TRBV7-6 and TRBJ2-3; D is possibly TRBD2 (6 bases). The V end was cut by 1 base, the J end by 1 base, with 15 bases between. CDR1 is SGHVS and CDR2 is FNYEAQ in the germline V gene. CDR3 length: 17 amino acids. The CDR3 loop reads CASSLEARKRGTDTQYF. CDR3 coding DNA: TGTGCCAGCAGCTTAGAGGCCAGAAAGCGGGGCACAGATACGCAGTATTTT. Full variable domain (outside the CDR3, taken from reference TRBV7-6 and TRBJ2-3): GAGVSQSPRYKVTKRGQDVALRCDPISGHVSLYWYRQALGQGPEFLTYFNYEAQQDKSGLPNDRFSAERPEGSISTLTIQRTEQRDSAMYRCASSLEARKRGTDTQYFGPGTRLTVL.

J is TRBJ2-7 and V is TRBV7-9, with D hard to call. V was clipped by 1 base and J by 0 bases, with 10 bases between them. CDR1 is SEHNR and CDR2 is FQNEAQ in the germline V gene (reference sequence). This CDR3 region has 15 residues. In nucleotides, the CDR3 is TGTGCCAGCAGCTTAGTACGACACGACTCCTACGAGCAGTACTTC. Residues: CASSLVRHDSYEQYF.

The chain has TRBV19 and TRBJ1-4, with 7 bases identical to TRBD1. The CDR3 is 17 residues long. The trim removed 5 bases at V and 5 bases at J, leaving 14 bases unmatched. The germline V gene has CDR1 LNHDA and CDR2 SQIVND (reference sequence). The DNA of the CDR3 is TGTGCCAGTAGTCCCAAGGGGGACAGAGTTATGAATGAAAAACTGTTTTTT. Translation gives CASSPKGDRVMNEKLFF.

The chain carries TRBV19 and TRBJ1-5, with D uncertain. The germline CDR1 and CDR2 sequences are LNHDA and SQIVND (reference sequence). The CDR3 length is 15 residues. The germline V and J ends were trimmed by 5 bases and 4 bases, with 15 bases remaining between them. CDR3 sequence reads: CASSSPRGQNQPQHF. For the CDR3, the DNA is TGTGCCAGTAGTTCCCCTCGGGGTCAAAATCAGCCCCAGCATTTT.

This clone was observed once. This chain uses TRBV27 with TRBJ2-1; 10 bases are a match to TRBD1. CDR1 and CDR2 (germline): MNHEY, SMNVEV (reference sequence). This CDR3 has 18 amino acids. Trimming removed 5 bases from V and 3 bases from J; junction bases left unmatched: 13. The CDR3 bases are TGTGCCAGCAGTCCAAGGACAGGGGGACCATCCGTCTACAATGAGCAGTTCTTC. This codes for CASSPRTGGPSVYNEQFF.

The rearrangement links TRBV5-1 to TRBJ2-7, with TRBD1 matching 10 bases. The CDR3 runs 16 residues. Per germline, CDR1 SGHRS and CDR2 YFSETQ. Unmatched junction bases numbered 12, after V lost 4 bases and J lost 5 bases. CDR3 region: CASSLSSRGTGDEQYF. CDR3 nucleotide sequence: TGCGCCAGCAGCCTAAGTTCGCGTGGGACAGGGGACGAGCAGTACTTC.

CDR3 coding DNA: TGTGCCAGCAGCTCCTTAGGGACTAGCGGGGGCAATGAGCAGTTCTTC. Amino acids: CASSSLGTSGGNEQFF. This sequence joins TRBV7-7 and TRBJ2-1; TRBD2 agrees at 14 bases. This CDR3 contains 16 residues. Germline assignment: CDR1 SSHAT and CDR2 FNYEAQ (reference sequence). The trim removed 4 bases at V and 6 bases at J, leaving 5 bases unmatched.

This rearrangement joins TRBV27 to TRBJ2-7, with D possibly being TRBD2 (7 bases). The ends were cut back, 6 bases at V and 3 bases at J, with 12 bases in the middle. The CDR3 is 13 residues long. Germline CDR1 MNHEY, CDR2 SMNVEV (reference sequence). CDR3 residues: CASRKGGLYEQYF. DNA for the CDR3: TGTGCCAGCAGGAAGGGGGGGCTCTACGAGCAGTACTTC.

This sequence joins TRBV4-1 and TRBJ2-3; the match to TRBD2 covers 14 bases. Trimming at V came to 1 base and at J to 10 bases, leaving 10 bases not matched to a gene. CDR1 and CDR2 from the germline V gene are MGHRA and YSYEKL. The CDR3 contains 17 residues. Written as DNA, the CDR3 is TGCGCCAGCAGCCAAGCCAGGCCGGGACTAGCGGGAGTTGCGCAGTATTTT. Its translation: CASSQARPGLAGVAQYF.

V and J are TRBV28 and TRBJ1-1; D might be TRBD1 (5 bases). CDR3 size: 18 residues. Trimming cost V 5 bases and J 4 bases, with 26 bases left between them. Germline V gene data show CDR1 as MDHEN and CDR2 as SYDVKM. The CDR3 DNA reads as TGTGCCAGCAGTCCTCACACCTCGACAGCAAAAATTCCCACTGAAGCTTTCTTT. Its protein product is CASSPHTSTAKIPTEAFF.

The V gene is TRBV18, the J gene TRBJ1-1; no definite D call. V was clipped by 2 bases and J by 1 base, with 8 bases between them. The CDR3 has 14 residues. The germline V gene encodes CDR1 KGHSH and CDR2 LQKENI. CDR3 sequence reads: CASSPTATNTEAFF. The DNA of the CDR3 is TGTGCCAGCTCACCAACAGCAACGAACACTGAAGCTTTCTTT. The variable domain in full, completed from reference TRBV18 and TRBJ1-1, reads NAGVMQNPRHLVRRRGQEARLRCSPMKGHSHVYWYRQLPEEGLKFMVYLQKENIIDESGMPKERFSAEFPKEGPSILRIQQVVRGDSAAYFCASSPTATNTEAFFGQGTRLTVV.